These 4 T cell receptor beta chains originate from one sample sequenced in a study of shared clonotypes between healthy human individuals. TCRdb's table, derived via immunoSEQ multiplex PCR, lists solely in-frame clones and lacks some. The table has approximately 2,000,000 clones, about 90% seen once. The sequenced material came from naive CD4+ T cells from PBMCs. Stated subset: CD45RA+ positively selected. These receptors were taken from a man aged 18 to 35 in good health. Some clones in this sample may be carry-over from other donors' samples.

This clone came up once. The CDR3 here is CASSVFGMGTEAFF. The CDR3 DNA reads TGTGCCAGCAGTGTTTTCGGCATGGGCACTGAAGCTTTCTTT. V and J are TRBV2 and TRBJ1-1; D remains unclear. The CDR3 covers 14 residues. Trimming removed 4 bases at V and 4 bases at J, with 13 bases between. CDR1 and CDR2 (germline): SNHLY, FYNNEI.

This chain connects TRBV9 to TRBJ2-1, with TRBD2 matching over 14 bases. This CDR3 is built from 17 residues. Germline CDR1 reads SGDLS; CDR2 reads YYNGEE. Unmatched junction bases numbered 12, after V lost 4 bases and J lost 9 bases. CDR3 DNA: TGTGCCAGCAGCAATACCTTGGGACTAGCGGGAGATATTGAGCAGTTCTTC. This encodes CASSNTLGLAGDIEQFF.

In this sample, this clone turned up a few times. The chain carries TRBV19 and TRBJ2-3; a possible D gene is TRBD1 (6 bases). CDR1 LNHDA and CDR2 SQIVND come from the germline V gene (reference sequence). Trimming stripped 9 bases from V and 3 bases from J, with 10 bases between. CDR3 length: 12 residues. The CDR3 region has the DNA TGTGCCAGCATCGACAGGACAGATACGCAGTATTTT. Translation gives CASIDRTDTQYF.

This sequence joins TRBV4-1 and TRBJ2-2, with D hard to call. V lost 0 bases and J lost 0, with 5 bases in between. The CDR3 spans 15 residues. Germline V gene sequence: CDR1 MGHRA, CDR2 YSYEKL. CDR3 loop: CASSQDPSNTGELFF. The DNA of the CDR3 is TGCGCCAGCAGCCAAGATCCTTCGAACACCGGGGAGCTGTTTTTT.